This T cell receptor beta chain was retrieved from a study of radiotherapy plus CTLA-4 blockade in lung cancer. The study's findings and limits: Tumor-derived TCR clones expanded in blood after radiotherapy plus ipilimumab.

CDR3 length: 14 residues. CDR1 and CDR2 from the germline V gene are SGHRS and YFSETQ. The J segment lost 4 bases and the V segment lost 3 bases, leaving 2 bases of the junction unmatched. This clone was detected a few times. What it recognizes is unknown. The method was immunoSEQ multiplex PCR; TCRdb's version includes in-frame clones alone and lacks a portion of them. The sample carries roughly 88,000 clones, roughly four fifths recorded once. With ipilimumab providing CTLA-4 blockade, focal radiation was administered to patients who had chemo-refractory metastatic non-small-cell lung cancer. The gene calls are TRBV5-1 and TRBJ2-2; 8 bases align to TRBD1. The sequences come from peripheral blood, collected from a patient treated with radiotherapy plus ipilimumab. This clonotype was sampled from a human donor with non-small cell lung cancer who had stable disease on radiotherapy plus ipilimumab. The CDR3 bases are TGCGCCAGCAGCTCGGGACAGGTCACCGGGGAGCTGTTTTTT. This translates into CASSSGQVTGELFF.